The clone carrying this T cell receptor (beta chain) was seen only once. The antigen is undetermined. The record originates from a study of shared clonotypes between healthy human individuals. Points from the study as a whole: The sharing of approximately 4.6% of naive CD4 clonotypes was seen across several donors.

Repertoires were generated with immunoSEQ multiplex PCR, while TCRdb's copy carries only in-frame clones and drops some. The sample lists a few million clones, 90% to 95% occurring once. Germline values: CDR1 SGHTA, CDR2 FQGNSA. The V gene lost 4 bases and the J gene lost 5 bases, with 12 bases spanning the gap. The CDR3 consists of 13 residues. This TCR was sampled from a man between 18 and 35 years old in good health. Some clones in this sample may be carry-over from other donors' samples. What was sequenced was naive CD4+ T cells from PBMCs. This sample's subset: CD45RA+ positively selected. The genes are TRBV7-2 and TRBJ2-7, with D possibly being TRBD1 (6 bases). The CDR3 DNA reads as TGTGCCAGCAGCTATCAACAGGGTGACGAGCAGTACTTC. The encoded protein is CASSYQQGDEQYF.